This TCR beta chain was observed in a study of cytomegalovirus exposure and HLA in healthy donors (dated by TCRdb to about 2017). Turning to the overall study: An earlier analysis of roughly 500 of the donors reported more than 250 Gb of sequence data and 117 million unique TCR beta sequences from about 179 million T cells. About 320 gigabases of sequencing data and 80 million or so unique TCR sequences were included in an early release covering about 600 HLA-typed donors. Among the approximately 400 genotyped donors, under 90% belonged to the genetic ancestry cluster associated with self-reported Caucasian donors. The study was designed to test whether signatures of past pathogen exposure could be identified by cataloging public T cell receptors. The study used immunosequencing to profile the T cell repertoires of approximately 640 subjects and linked those repertoires to cytomegalovirus serostatus. In addition to the first cohort of 666 subjects, a separate validation cohort of some 120 different subjects was used. The study combined high-throughput TCR immunosequencing, statistical association of individual TCRs with disease status, and machine learning to predict cytomegalovirus infection status. In a later analysis, previously published TCR beta repertoires from several hundred donors were re-analyzed and high-resolution HLA genotyping was added so that TCR occurrence patterns could be studied. In the later analysis, no new phenotypic data were used to find candidate immune exposures; instead, reliance was placed on TCR beta sequences and their occurrence across donors. In an earlier analysis of 587 of the donors, high-throughput TCR beta sequencing was used to judge whether each TCR beta V gene segment behaved as functional or pseudogenic. Alongside the repertoire data, information on donor age, sex, ethnicity and CMV serostatus was compiled. A later genetic analysis used genome-wide SNP genotypes for about three fifths of the 666 donors, treating that subset as a discovery cohort. All discovery cohort repertoires had been generated using a single sequencing platform. HLA typing included class I and class II loci at four-digit resolution. The number of typed donors differed by locus: roughly 629-630 for A, B, C, DRB1 and DQB1; some 500 for DQA1; 600 to 610 for DPA1; and about 450 for DPB1. A few DR-DQ haplotypes were treated as single units for association and clustering because of strong linkage in the cohort. Among around 400 genotyped donors of the cohort, an average of roughly 240,000 unique TCR beta nucleotide sequences were sequenced per donor, about a sixth of them non-productive. Overall study outcomes, separate from this receptor: The 87-base-pair reads could not distinguish some IMGT-functional V segments, including TRBV6-2 and TRBV6-3, so those segments were excluded. According to the authors, the approach could potentially be generalized to other disease states and immunological phenotypes. Because counts were too low, more than 15 rarely observed V segments, including chromosome 9 orphons, were excluded from the earlier analysis of 587 of the donors. According to a later genetic analysis, donors in an Asian-associated ancestry cluster had fewer N-insertions in productive TCRs than the roughly 700-donor mean. In an earlier analysis of some 550 of the donors, most TCR beta V segments were observed in productive rearrangements about 87% or about 30% of the time, broadly matching IMGT annotations. Cytomegalovirus status was reported to be diagnosed by the classifier with high specificity and sensitivity in both the original and validation cohorts. In this cohort, only TCR beta chains were sequenced, and detectable features were limited by the absence of alpha or paired-chain data. For the cohort, immune exposure information was limited to CMV serostatus. The presence/absence analyses assumed that sequencing depth was roughly uniform across donors, and that assumption may not be true. A further reported finding was that TCR beta sequences accurately predicted the HLA-A and HLA-B alleles for most subjects in the first cohort. Most CMV-associated TCR beta chains appeared to be HLA-restricted in a later analysis, and the HLA associations seemed to be driven largely by CMV exposure. Across donors, most TCR sequences were observed very rarely, whereas some public TCRs were present in many individuals. A total of fewer than 200 TCR beta chains were listed by the study as associated with cytomegalovirus. A later analysis reported that several top co-occurrence clusters appeared linked to parvovirus B19, influenza, CMV and Epstein-Barr virus. A cluster of highly shared sequence variants was judged likely to represent a technical artifact of the sequencing pipeline. At a false discovery rate of 0.05, a later analysis linked some 18,000 TCR beta sequences to specific HLA alleles. Assigning TCR associations to individual alleles was difficult when HLA alleles, especially DR and DQ, strongly co-occurred. A later analysis found that TCR association rates varied across HLA loci, with DRB1 alleles showing the most associated TCRs and HLA-C alleles the fewest. An association between a missense DCLRE1C variant and V-gene and J-gene trimming of TCR beta chains was found in a later genetic analysis and replicated in an independent cohort. In vitro tests confirmed that a few of the cytomegalovirus-associated TCR beta chains recognize cytomegalovirus antigens. Linkage disequilibrium might explain the correlated functional status among segregating V segments, but an unknown experimental factor could not be ruled out. A later analysis found that HLA-associated TCR beta chains were more clonally expanded and had lower generation probabilities than equally common non-associated chains. Because HLA typing was missing for some donors at each locus, association tests included only the typed subset.

CDR1 and CDR2, looked up from the germline V gene, are SGHAT and FQNNGV. Spanning cysteine to phenylalanine, the CDR3 consists of 15 amino acids. The CDR3 DNA has 45 bases and is translated from base 1. The germline V and J ends show losses of 4 bases and 1 base respectively, and no gene match explains 6 bases of the junction. The library relied on the immunoSEQ multiplex PCR assay. A mixture of 60 forward primers for TCR Vbeta segments and 13 reverse primers for TCR Jbeta segments was used in the multiplex PCR. Amplification of the CDR3 region of rearranged TCR beta genes was performed with a multiplex PCR assay on genomic DNA. On the Illumina HiSeq System, the amplified TCR beta libraries were sequenced as 87-base-pair reads. Under the source paper's analysis protocol: A later analysis tallied approximately 87 million unique TCR beta chains across the 650 to 750 repertoires, and about 12 million of those chains were shared by two or more donors. Raw reads were error-corrected and collapsed into unique sequences with a nearest-neighbor algorithm that merged closely related sequences to remove PCR and sequencing errors. To assign V, D and J gene segments, CDR3 sequences were aligned to IMGT reference sequences. For a sequence to be retained, a match of at least six nucleotides was required to both a V gene segment and a J gene segment. A rearrangement was called productive if the CDR3 had no stop codons and remained in frame with V and J, and every other rearrangement was called non-productive. Following IMGT convention, CDR3 was defined as the stretch from the second conserved V-encoded cysteine to the conserved J-encoded phenylalanine. Sequences without an unambiguous match to a single V gene segment were excluded from the earlier analysis of 450 to 650 of the donors. An earlier analysis of 500 to 700 of the donors classified V segments as functional when productive rearrangements were above 56.7% and as segregating when the standard deviation between donors was above 5%. A statistical classification framework was built for diagnosing cytomegalovirus status from the catalog of TCR beta chain sequences. In a later analysis, V and J genes were assigned by comparing TCR nucleotide sequences against IMGT/GENE-DB human TR gene sequences. In a later analysis, CDR3 sequences and most-parsimonious VDJ recombination scenarios were assigned using the TCRdist pipeline. In a later analysis, each TCR beta chain was defined by its CDR3 amino acid sequence together with its V-gene family, and reads lacking a unique V-gene family were excluded. A later analysis removed 550 to 700 highly shared, low-generation-probability nucleotide sequences to deal with suspected cross-contamination and a sequencing artifact. In a later analysis, a clonal expansion index was calculated for each public chain from normalized within-repertoire ranks of inferred template counts. Generation probabilities in a later analysis came from a VDJ recombination model fitted to out-of-frame rearrangements, and those results were checked against IGoR. In a later analysis, hypergeometric tests were used to score TCR-TCR, TCR-HLA and TCR-CMV co-occurrence, with a repertoire-size bias correction applied to TCR pairs. In a later analysis, false discovery rates were estimated by permuting HLA or CMV assignments 20 times. In a later analysis, co-occurring TCRs were grouped using DBSCAN, with TCRdist sequence similarity added in when clustering inside HLA-allele-positive subsets. Repertoires with fewer than 30,000 or more than 120,000 public chains were left out of co-occurrence clustering, as were five repertoires with anomalous nucleotide sharing. TCRdb mirrors the immuneACCESS table, restricted to in-frame sequences. Some clones are absent from its copies; in checked studies, under half trace to an unresolved V gene, and the reason for the others is unknown. V and J calls and clone size are those listed in that table; D and trimming were worked out from the DNA. This sample lists under 200,000 clones; approximately 70% were detected once. Roughly 1.9% of the sample rests with the top ten.

A note on this clone: Its antigen is currently not known. Qualities for individual bases were not recorded, and no much larger clone is one base off.

In total, 500 to 700 healthy bone marrow donors made up the cohort. Cohort members were all nominally healthy when sampled, although unrecorded immune exposures were likely present. The donor tested CMV seronegative and was one of the 352 seronegative cohort members. A peripheral blood sample was collected from each donor, and TCR beta sequencing was performed on peripheral blood mononuclear cells. The Qiagen DNeasy Blood Extraction Kit was used to extract genomic DNA from the blood cell samples. The rearrangement joined TRBV11-2 to TRBJ1-2; 7 junctional bases match TRBD1. The sequencing input was PBMCs. The TCR comes from a woman in her 30s in good health and CMV-seronegative. Here is the DNA: TGTGCCAGCAGCTCGACAGGGCGGAATAACTATGGCTACACCTTC. This encodes CASSSTGRNNYGYTF.